Listed below are T cell receptor beta chains from one sample, sequenced in a study of blood T cell repertoires in COVID-19. Method: immunoSEQ multiplex PCR; TCRdb's copy keeps in-frame clones and lacks some. Of about 270,000 clones in the sample, less than 90% are singletons; the top ten hold more than 10%. The material sequenced was peripheral blood. The receptor set was obtained from a woman in her 30s with COVID-19, enrolled during active disease. The CDR3 runs from the conserved cysteine through the conserved F or W. A D gene is named only where the DNA matches it firmly. Only some rows state a clone size, as once, few, many or a class for expanded clones.

.	TRBV7-2	.	TRBJ2-1	TGTGCCAGCAGCCCCCGCCCCCAACGGAATGAGCAGTTCTTC	CASSPRPQRNEQFF
.	TRBV6-5	.	TRBJ2-7	TGTGCCAGCAGTTACTCGACGGGAGCCGCGTACGAGCAGTACTTC	CASSYSTGAAYEQYF
TRBD2	TRBV18	.	TRBJ2-1	TGTGCCAGCTCACCTCCGGGGGGTGAGCAGTTCTTC	CASSPPGGEQFF
.	TRBV5-4	.	TRBJ1-2	TGTGCCAGCGCTACAGGGAGCGACGGCTACACCTTC	CASATGSDGYTF
.	TRBV4-1	.	TRBJ1-2	TGCGCCAGCAGCCATACAGGGTCGTCCACGGACTACACCTTC	CASSHTGSSTDYTF
.	TRBV4-1	.	TRBJ1-1	TGCGCCAGCAGCAGTCCTTCTGAGGGCACTGAAGCTTTCTTT	CASSSPSEGTEAFF
TRBD2	TRBV4-1	.	TRBJ2-7	TGCGCCAGCAGCCCGCGGGGGATAGCCTACGAGCAGTACTTC	CASSPRGIAYEQYF
.	TRBV10-1	.	TRBJ2-2	TGCGCCAGCAGTGAGCTAGATGCGAACACCGGGGAGCTGTTTTTT	CASSELDANTGELFF
.	TRBV28	.	TRBJ1-5	TGTGCCAGCAGTTTACCGCGCCTCCAGCCCCAGCATTTT	CASSLPRLQPQHF
.	TRBV5-1	many	TRBJ1-6	TGCGCCAGCAGCTTGGATTCCCCAGGGTCCAATTCACCCCTCCACTTT	CASSLDSPGSNSPLHF
TRBD1	TRBV7-9	.	TRBJ2-2	TGTGCCAGCAGCCCACGGACAGGGGTCGACACCGGGGAGCTGTTTTTT	CASSPRTGVDTGELFF
TRBD2	TRBV2	.	TRBJ2-2	TGTGCCAGCAGTGGCACTAGCGGGGTGAACACCGGGGAGCTGTTTTTT	CASSGTSGVNTGELFF
TRBD1	TRBV5-1	.	TRBJ2-3	TGCGCCAGCAGCTTCAGGGGGCGGACAGATACGCAGTATTTT	CASSFRGRTDTQYF
TRBD2	TRBV5-6	once	TRBJ2-1	TGTGCCAGCACCAACGCGGGGCGGGGGGGATTCTACAATGAGCAGTTCTTC	CASTNAGRGGFYNEQFF
TRBD1	TRBV5-4	.	TRBJ2-7	TGTGCCAGCAGTTACACGGGACAGGGGAATTTCGAGCAGTACTTC	CASSYTGQGNFEQYF
TRBD1	TRBV7-9	few	TRBJ2-7	TGTGCCAGCAGGCGGACAGGGGTCGAGCAGTACTTC	CASRRTGVEQYF
.	TRBV6-5	.	TRBJ1-3	TGTGCCAGCTCGATTACAGGGTCAGCTGGAAACACCATATATTTT	CASSITGSAGNTIYF
TRBD1	TRBV5-4	.	TRBJ2-7	TGTGCCAGCAGCTTGTCAATGGGACAGGCCTACGAGCAGTACTTC	CASSLSMGQAYEQYF
TRBD1	TRBV7-9	.	TRBJ2-2	TGTGCCAGCAGCCCGGGACAGACAAGCACCGGGGAGCTGTTTTTT	CASSPGQTSTGELFF